This T cell receptor (beta chain) was captured in a study of T cell repertoires in cytomegalovirus infection. Turning to the study itself: It was recently identified HLA-C-restricted and well-studied HLA-B-restricted CMV epitopes that the study used.

After removal of 3 bases from V and 6 bases from J, the junction contained 2 bases not matched to a gene. The V gene's germline CDR1 is SGHTA and CDR2 FQGTGA. CDR3 size: 13 residues. Details on this clonotype: Its target is unknown.

The study, taken as a whole, reports: HLA-C-restricted CMV-specific TCR beta clonotypes prevailed in the ex vivo response.

TCRdb independently ran MiXCR on the reads; one entry per CDR3 protein. The table lists about 37,000 distinct CDR3 sequences, about 48% of them singletons. Sequenced here: CD8+ T cells from cultured PBMCs, sampled from culture after CMV antigen stimulation. V gene TRBV7-3 combines with J gene TRBJ2-1; TRBD2 matches 7 bases. This receptor was identified in a human donor in good health (CMV status not recorded). Some clones in this sample may be carry-over from other donors' samples. CDR3 coding DNA: TGTGCCAGCAGCTTTACTAGCGTCAATGAGCAGTTCTTC. This sequence encodes CASSFTSVNEQFF.